These T cell receptor beta chains were read from a single sample in a study of blood T cell repertoires in COVID-19. Sequenced by immunoSEQ multiplex PCR; TCRdb stores in-frame clones only, minus some. The table lists about 430,000 clones, roughly 90% of them singletons. Sequenced sample: PBMCs or T cells enriched from blood (not recorded which). Receptors originate from a woman between 18 and 29 years old who had been exposed to COVID-19. The CDR3 runs from the conserved cysteine through the conserved F or W. Fields, in order: D gene, CDR3 length, clone size, V gene, J gene, CDR3 DNA, CDR3 protein. The D gene is left open where the match is weak. Expanded clones are given a class, and other clones once, few, many or no size at all.

d_call: NA
cdr3_length: 16
clone_size: NA
v_call: TRBV6-4
j_call: TRBJ1-3
cdr3_nt: TGTGCCAGCAGTGACTCGGACTCCTGCAGGGGAAACACCATATATTTT
cdr3_aa: CASSDSDSCRGNTIYF

d_call: NA
cdr3_length: 15
clone_size: few
v_call: TRBV9
j_call: TRBJ1-4
cdr3_nt: TGTGCCAGCAGCGCACGGGACATAAAGAATGAAAAACTGTTTTTT
cdr3_aa: CASSARDIKNEKLFF

d_call: TRBD2
cdr3_length: 15
clone_size: NA
v_call: TRBV7-3
j_call: TRBJ2-7
cdr3_nt: TGTGCCAGCAGCTTCGCCGGCGGGGGGACGTACGAGCAGTACTTC
cdr3_aa: CASSFAGGGTYEQYF

d_call: NA
cdr3_length: 14
clone_size: NA
v_call: TRBV11-2
j_call: TRBJ1-1
cdr3_nt: TGTGCCAGCAGCTTAGCAGCCCAGGGCACTGAAGCTTTCTTT
cdr3_aa: CASSLAAQGTEAFF

d_call: TRBD1
cdr3_length: 15
clone_size: NA
v_call: TRBV5-6
j_call: TRBJ1-4
cdr3_nt: TGTGCCAGCAGCTTTTTCGTACAGGGGAGTGAAAAACTGTTTTTT
cdr3_aa: CASSFFVQGSEKLFF

d_call: TRBD1
cdr3_length: 16
clone_size: NA
v_call: TRBV15
j_call: TRBJ1-5
cdr3_nt: TGTGCCACCAGCAGTAATTTGGGGACAGCTAATCAGCCCCAGCATTTT
cdr3_aa: CATSSNLGTANQPQHF

d_call: TRBD1
cdr3_length: 13
clone_size: few
v_call: TRBV28
j_call: TRBJ1-2
cdr3_nt: TGTGCCAGCAGAAATACAGGGGGGTTTGGCTACACCTTC
cdr3_aa: CASRNTGGFGYTF

d_call: TRBD1
cdr3_length: 15
clone_size: NA
v_call: TRBV4-1
j_call: TRBJ1-2
cdr3_nt: TGCGCCAGCAGCCTATCCTGGACAGGGATTGGTGGCTACACCTTC
cdr3_aa: CASSLSWTGIGGYTF

d_call: NA
cdr3_length: 14
clone_size: NA
v_call: TRBV18
j_call: TRBJ1-3
cdr3_nt: TGTGCCAGCTCACCACAATCGACAGGCGACACCATATATTTT
cdr3_aa: CASSPQSTGDTIYF

d_call: TRBD1
cdr3_length: 16
clone_size: NA
v_call: TRBV15
j_call: TRBJ1-6
cdr3_nt: TGTGCCACCAGTCCCGTCCAGGACAGGGGTCGGTCACCCCTCCACTTT
cdr3_aa: CATSPVQDRGRSPLHF

d_call: NA
cdr3_length: 15
clone_size: NA
v_call: TRBV9
j_call: TRBJ2-6
cdr3_nt: TGTGCCAGCAGCTTCAGGGTTATGGGGGCCAACGTCCTGACTTTC
cdr3_aa: CASSFRVMGANVLTF

d_call: NA
cdr3_length: 15
clone_size: NA
v_call: TRBV10-3
j_call: TRBJ1-1
cdr3_nt: TGTGCCACCACCGGTGCGAGGGGGGGGAACACTGAAGCTTTCTTT
cdr3_aa: CATTGARGGNTEAFF

d_call: NA
cdr3_length: 16
clone_size: once
v_call: TRBV7-8
j_call: TRBJ2-7
cdr3_nt: TGTGCCAGCAGCTTAGGGCAGGGTGGCCCGTCGTACGAGCAGTACTTC
cdr3_aa: CASSLGQGGPSYEQYF

d_call: TRBD1
cdr3_length: 12
clone_size: NA
v_call: TRBV7-2
j_call: TRBJ1-1
cdr3_nt: TGTGCCAGCACCCACCCGACAGGGGGGGCTTTCTTT
cdr3_aa: CASTHPTGGAFF

d_call: TRBD2
cdr3_length: 18
clone_size: NA
v_call: TRBV2
j_call: TRBJ2-4
cdr3_nt: TGTGCCATTGCTTATCTCTACAGCGGGGGGGCCCCCAAAAACATTCAGTACTTC
cdr3_aa: CAIAYLYSGGAPKNIQYF